Listed below are T cell receptor beta chains from one sample, sequenced in a study of T cell responses to AZD1222 COVID-19 vaccine. Repertoires were generated with immunoSEQ multiplex PCR, while TCRdb's copy carries only in-frame clones and drops some. Here the sample spans around 110,000 clones, 93% being singletons. The material sequenced was peripheral blood, taken on day 0 of AZD1222 vaccination. Receptors originate from an adult in good health. Both conserved end residues are part of each CDR3. D genes are given only for firm matches. Some rows mark clone size as missing; the rest say once, few, many or name a class of expanded clone.

v_call: TRBV6-1
d_call: .
clone_size: .
j_call: TRBJ1-3
cdr3_length: 13
cdr3_nt: TGTGCCAGCAGTGAGGTTTCTGAAAACACCATATATTTT
cdr3_aa: CASSEVSENTIYF

v_call: TRBV7-6
d_call: .
clone_size: .
j_call: TRBJ1-1
cdr3_length: 14
cdr3_nt: TGTGCCAGCAGCCTCTGGACAGAGAACACTGAAGCTTTCTTT
cdr3_aa: CASSLWTENTEAFF

v_call: TRBV5-1
d_call: .
clone_size: .
j_call: TRBJ2-7
cdr3_length: 16
cdr3_nt: TGCGCCAGCAGCCCGAACTTACTAGGGAGCTCCTACGAGCAGTACTTC
cdr3_aa: CASSPNLLGSSYEQYF

v_call: TRBV6-1
d_call: .
clone_size: .
j_call: TRBJ2-7
cdr3_length: 15
cdr3_nt: TGTGCCAGCAGTGAGATGAGCGCGCAGGCCTACGAGCAGTACTTC
cdr3_aa: CASSEMSAQAYEQYF

v_call: TRBV4-1
d_call: TRBD2
clone_size: .
j_call: TRBJ2-2
cdr3_length: 16
cdr3_nt: TGCGCCAGCAGCACCGGGACTAGCGGGAGGGCCGGGGAGCTGTTTTTT
cdr3_aa: CASSTGTSGRAGELFF

v_call: TRBV24-1
d_call: .
clone_size: .
j_call: TRBJ2-7
cdr3_length: 9
cdr3_nt: TGTGCGAGCTCCTACGAGCAGTACTTC
cdr3_aa: CASSYEQYF

v_call: TRBV9
d_call: TRBD2
clone_size: .
j_call: TRBJ2-7
cdr3_length: 15
cdr3_nt: TGTGCCAGCAGCCTCGGGACTAGCGGGATATACGAGCAGTACTTC
cdr3_aa: CASSLGTSGIYEQYF

v_call: TRBV7-8
d_call: TRBD1
clone_size: .
j_call: TRBJ2-1
cdr3_length: 13
cdr3_nt: TGTGCCAGCAGCACTCAAGACAGGGGTGAGCAGTTCTTC
cdr3_aa: CASSTQDRGEQFF

v_call: TRBV20-1
d_call: .
clone_size: .
j_call: TRBJ2-7
cdr3_length: 12
cdr3_nt: TGCAGTGCTAGTGAAGGGGCTTTCGGGCAGTACTTC
cdr3_aa: CSASEGAFGQYF

v_call: TRBV3-1/TRBV3-2
d_call: TRBD1
clone_size: .
j_call: TRBJ1-2
cdr3_length: 17
cdr3_nt: TGTGCCAGCAGCCGAGGGTGGCGGGACAGAAATTTATATGGCTACACCTTC
cdr3_aa: CASSRGWRDRNLYGYTF

v_call: TRBV19
d_call: .
clone_size: .
j_call: TRBJ1-6
cdr3_length: 14
cdr3_nt: TGTGCCAGTAGTATGGAGGGGCCCAATTCACCCCTCCACTTT
cdr3_aa: CASSMEGPNSPLHF

v_call: TRBV5-4
d_call: .
clone_size: .
j_call: TRBJ1-2
cdr3_length: 15
cdr3_nt: TGTGCCAGCAGCTTGGCCGGCAGTGGCCGCTATGGCTACACCTTC
cdr3_aa: CASSLAGSGRYGYTF

v_call: TRBV3-1/TRBV3-2
d_call: .
clone_size: .
j_call: TRBJ2-7
cdr3_length: 14
cdr3_nt: TGTGCCAGCAGCCAGACCGGGACACAATACGAGCAGTACTTC
cdr3_aa: CASSQTGTQYEQYF

v_call: TRBV14
d_call: .
clone_size: .
j_call: TRBJ2-2
cdr3_length: 13
cdr3_nt: TGTGCCAGCAGCCAAGATAGGGCCGGGGAGCTGTTTTTT
cdr3_aa: CASSQDRAGELFF

v_call: TRBV27
d_call: .
clone_size: .
j_call: TRBJ1-5
cdr3_length: 15
cdr3_nt: TGTGCCAGCACCTCCGCCACACGGGGCAATCAGCCCCAGCATTTT
cdr3_aa: CASTSATRGNQPQHF

v_call: TRBV18
d_call: .
clone_size: .
j_call: TRBJ2-1
cdr3_length: 12
cdr3_nt: TGTGCCAGCTCACCGTCGGGGAGCCAGCAGTTCTTC
cdr3_aa: CASSPSGSQQFF

v_call: TRBV12-3/TRBV12-4
d_call: .
clone_size: .
j_call: TRBJ1-2
cdr3_length: 13
cdr3_nt: TGTGCCAGCAGACCCACGGGGGACTATGGCTACACCTTC
cdr3_aa: CASRPTGDYGYTF

v_call: TRBV7-8
d_call: .
clone_size: .
j_call: TRBJ1-5
cdr3_length: 15
cdr3_nt: TGTGCCAGCAGCTTAGTCAGGGATAGCAATCAGCCCCAGCATTTT
cdr3_aa: CASSLVRDSNQPQHF

v_call: TRBV20-1
d_call: .
clone_size: .
j_call: TRBJ1-2
cdr3_length: 11
cdr3_nt: TGCAGTGCTCTCCTGGACGGTGGCTACACCTTC
cdr3_aa: CSALLDGGYTF

v_call: TRBV20-1
d_call: .
clone_size: .
j_call: TRBJ1-5
cdr3_length: 11
cdr3_nt: TGCAGTGCTAGAGAGGATTGGCCCCAGCATTTT
cdr3_aa: CSAREDWPQHF

v_call: TRBV6-5
d_call: .
clone_size: .
j_call: TRBJ1-6
cdr3_length: 15
cdr3_nt: TGTGCCAGCAGTTACGAAGACAGTAGAAATTCACCCCTCCACTTT
cdr3_aa: CASSYEDSRNSPLHF

v_call: TRBV6-7
d_call: .
clone_size: .
j_call: TRBJ1-2
cdr3_length: 14
cdr3_nt: TGTGCCAGCAGTCCCCCGGGGGACATTCGTAGCTACACCTTC
cdr3_aa: CASSPPGDIRSYTF

v_call: TRBV14
d_call: TRBD1
clone_size: once
j_call: TRBJ1-3
cdr3_length: 15
cdr3_nt: TGTGCCAGCAGCCGAACAGGGGCCTCAAGTAACACCATATATTTT
cdr3_aa: CASSRTGASSNTIYF

v_call: TRBV7-9
d_call: TRBD2
clone_size: .
j_call: TRBJ2-1
cdr3_length: 15
cdr3_nt: TGTGCCAGCAGCTCCGGACTAGCGAAGTACAATGAGCAGTTCTTC
cdr3_aa: CASSSGLAKYNEQFF

v_call: TRBV9
d_call: TRBD2
clone_size: .
j_call: TRBJ2-1
cdr3_length: 17
cdr3_nt: TGTGCCAGCAGCGTAGACCACTCCGCGGGAGGGCTTGGTGAGCAGTTCTTC
cdr3_aa: CASSVDHSAGGLGEQFF

v_call: TRBV29-1
d_call: .
clone_size: .
j_call: TRBJ1-5
cdr3_length: 12
cdr3_nt: TGCAGCGCCCGCTGGGATGGGTCGCCCCAGCATTTT
cdr3_aa: CSARWDGSPQHF

v_call: TRBV15
d_call: .
clone_size: .
j_call: TRBJ2-3
cdr3_length: 13
cdr3_nt: TGTGCCACCAGCAGAGATATGGGTTATACGCAGTATTTT
cdr3_aa: CATSRDMGYTQYF

v_call: TRBV4-1
d_call: .
clone_size: .
j_call: TRBJ2-7
cdr3_length: 15
cdr3_nt: TGCGCCAGCAGCCCGACAGTTTATACCTACTACGAGCAGTACTTC
cdr3_aa: CASSPTVYTYYEQYF

v_call: TRBV3-1/TRBV3-2
d_call: .
clone_size: .
j_call: TRBJ2-1
cdr3_length: 16
cdr3_nt: TGTGCCAGCAGGCAGACGGGATCCAGCTCCTACAATGAGCAGTTCTTC
cdr3_aa: CASRQTGSSSYNEQFF

v_call: TRBV6-5
d_call: .
clone_size: .
j_call: TRBJ2-2
cdr3_length: 14
cdr3_nt: TGTGCCAGCAGTTCAGTGGGGAACACCGGGGAGCTGTTTTTT
cdr3_aa: CASSSVGNTGELFF

v_call: TRBV12-5
d_call: .
clone_size: .
j_call: TRBJ1-2
cdr3_length: 13
cdr3_nt: TGTGCTAGTGGTTTGGAGGTGGGGCATGGCTACACCTTC
cdr3_aa: CASGLEVGHGYTF

v_call: TRBV14
d_call: .
clone_size: .
j_call: TRBJ2-1
cdr3_length: 13
cdr3_nt: TGTGCCAGCAGCCAAGCCCTATACAATGAGCAGTTCTTC
cdr3_aa: CASSQALYNEQFF

v_call: TRBV19
d_call: .
clone_size: .
j_call: TRBJ1-5
cdr3_length: 14
cdr3_nt: TGTGCCAGTAGTACCCCGACAGTCAATCAGCCCCAGCATTTT
cdr3_aa: CASSTPTVNQPQHF

v_call: TRBV28
d_call: .
clone_size: .
j_call: TRBJ1-2
cdr3_length: 14
cdr3_nt: TGTGCCAGCAGTTTAACTGGGGGTGTGGATGGCTACACCTTC
cdr3_aa: CASSLTGGVDGYTF

v_call: TRBV7-9
d_call: TRBD1
clone_size: few
j_call: TRBJ2-7
cdr3_length: 14
cdr3_nt: TGTGCCAGCAGCGATAAAGCGAGGGGGCGCGAGCAGTACTTC
cdr3_aa: CASSDKARGREQYF

v_call: TRBV19
d_call: .
clone_size: .
j_call: TRBJ1-1
cdr3_length: 14
cdr3_nt: TGTGCCAGTAGTATTATCTCGGGGAACACTGAAGCTTTCTTT
cdr3_aa: CASSIISGNTEAFF

v_call: TRBV4-1
d_call: TRBD2
clone_size: .
j_call: TRBJ2-7
cdr3_length: 15
cdr3_nt: TGCGCCAGCAGCCACGGGCCGGGAGGGCCGTTTGAGCAGTACTTC
cdr3_aa: CASSHGPGGPFEQYF

v_call: TRBV19
d_call: .
clone_size: .
j_call: TRBJ1-5
cdr3_length: 18
cdr3_nt: TGTGCCAGTAGTATCCCAGGCTACCAAGGGGTCAGAAATCAGCCCCAGCATTTT
cdr3_aa: CASSIPGYQGVRNQPQHF

v_call: TRBV11-2
d_call: TRBD2
clone_size: .
j_call: TRBJ2-1
cdr3_length: 15
cdr3_nt: TGTGCCAGCAGCTTTTGGGGGGAGGGCTACAATGAGCAGTTCTTC
cdr3_aa: CASSFWGEGYNEQFF

v_call: TRBV5-1
d_call: .
clone_size: .
j_call: TRBJ1-3
cdr3_length: 15
cdr3_nt: TGCGCCAGCAGCTTGGAACTGAGCTCTGGAAACACCATATATTTT
cdr3_aa: CASSLELSSGNTIYF

v_call: TRBV4-2
d_call: .
clone_size: .
j_call: TRBJ2-1
cdr3_length: 12
cdr3_nt: TGTGCCAGCAGCCAATCCGGGTTTGAGCAGTTCTTC
cdr3_aa: CASSQSGFEQFF

v_call: TRBV25-1
d_call: .
clone_size: .
j_call: TRBJ2-5
cdr3_length: 15
cdr3_nt: TGTGCCAGCAGTGAATACGGGGGAGGAGGTGAGACCCAGTACTTC
cdr3_aa: CASSEYGGGGETQYF

v_call: TRBV30
d_call: .
clone_size: .
j_call: TRBJ2-1
cdr3_length: 13
cdr3_nt: TGTGCCTGGAGCGGGACCGGGTACAATGAGCAGTTCTTC
cdr3_aa: CAWSGTGYNEQFF

v_call: TRBV4-2
d_call: .
clone_size: .
j_call: TRBJ2-2
cdr3_length: 16
cdr3_nt: TGTGCCAGCAGCGCGAACAGGGAGCCGAACACCGGGGAGCTGTTTTTT
cdr3_aa: CASSANREPNTGELFF